Detailed here is one T cell receptor (beta chain). This sample is drawn from a study of blood T cell repertoires in COVID-19. Study summary: COVID-19 samples collected from the United States, Italy and Spain covered acute and convalescent phases.

This CDR3 is built from 14 residues. V lost 6 bases to trimming and J lost 4 bases; unmatched junction nucleotides: 5. Looked up from germline, CDR1 is MDHEN and CDR2 is SYDVKM. Sequencing used immunoSEQ multiplex PCR; TCRdb keeps in-frame clones, though not all of them. The data show about 300,000 clones, with about 83% seen just once and 8.5% to 9.5% held by the top ten. The V and J genes are TRBV28 and TRBJ2-7, with TRBD1 identical over 11 bases. Sequencing input: peripheral blood. This TCR was recovered from a woman aged 45 to 65 who had recovered from COVID-19. CDR3 nucleotide sequence: TGTGCCAGCAGCGAGGACAGGGGGCTTTACGAGCAGTACTTC. Protein sequence: CASSEDRGLYEQYF.